This entry lists 20 T cell receptor beta chains sequenced from one sample in a study of blood T cells in healthy people across ages. Primers used in a second PCR of about 6 to 11 cycles were a sample-barcoded 5' primer and a J-beta primer mix. Each CDR3 protein is one row after TCRdb ran MiXCR on the 5' RACE reads. The sample yields fewer than 600,000 distinct CDR3 sequences, over 25% seen once. Another study also made use of these data, one on T cells of mothers and their children.

The sample was blood. The receptors shown here come from a boy aged 2 to 9 in good health.

This sequence joins TRBV20-1 and TRBJ2-5; 7 bases fit TRBD2. The DNA end lines up better with TRBJ2-7; the J call may be wrong. The CDR3 totals 15 residues. Germline V lookup: CDR1 DFQATT, CDR2 SNEGSKA (reference sequence). For the CDR3, the DNA is TGCAGTGGGCGGGAGACCGGGAGAGGCTCCTACGAGCAGTACTTC. Residues: CSGRETGRGSYEQYF.

The chain has TRBV6-6 and TRBJ2-7, with D possibly TRBD1 on 6 matching bases. Germline V gene data show CDR1 as MNHNY and CDR2 as SVGAGI (reference sequence). The ends were cut back, 4 bases at V and 7 bases at J, with 8 bases in the middle. CDR3 size: 11 residues. The CDR3 sequence is CASSSGQEQYF. The CDR3 coding sequence is TGTGCCAGCAGTTCCGGACAGGAGCAGTACTTC.

The chain has TRBV20-1 and TRBJ2-2; D may be TRBD1 (5 bases). Trimming left V 3 bases short and J 4 bases short, with 9 bases between. The CDR3 has 13 residues. Germline V gene lookup returns CDR1 DFQATT and CDR2 SNEGSKA (reference sequence). CDR3 residues: CSARTVLTGELFF. CDR3 bases: TGCAGTGCTAGGACAGTTCTCACCGGGGAGCTGTTTTTT.

This clonotype was counted many times. The CDR3 sequence is CASSQVPSGGRETQYF. Here the CDR3 DNA reads TGTGCCAGCAGCCAAGTCCCTAGCGGGGGTCGGGAGACCCAGTACTTC. The chain employs TRBV4-2 and TRBJ2-5; 10 positions match TRBD2. Germline V gene lookup returns CDR1 LGHNA and CDR2 YNFKEQ. With V trimmed by 1 base and J by 5 bases, 7 bases remained unmatched. The length of the CDR3 is 16 residues.

This sequence joins TRBV5-5 and TRBJ2-5; 13 bases line up with TRBD2. CDR1 is SGHKS, CDR2 YYEKEE, per germline (reference sequence). The CDR3 contains 17 residues. The V and J ends lost 0 bases and 7 bases, in that order; junction bases with no gene match: 9. The DNA for the CDR3 is TGTGCCAGCAGCTTGGTATCGGGACTAGCGGGATTCGGGACCCAGTACTTC. This codes for CASSLVSGLAGFGTQYF. The variable domain in full, completed from reference TRBV5-5 and TRBJ2-5, reads DAGVTQSPTHLIKTRGQQVTLRCSPISGHKSVSWYQQVLGQGPQFIFQYYEKEERGRGNFPDRFSARQFPNYSSELNVNALLLGDSALYLCASSLVSGLAGFGTQYFGPGTRLLVL.

This clonotype came up a few times. The V call is TRBV24-1, the J call TRBJ2-5; tentatively, D is TRBD2 (5 bases). Trimming cost V 4 bases and J 5 bases, with 22 bases left between them. The CDR3 totals 17 residues. Germline loops: CDR1 KGHDR, CDR2 SFDVKD. This CDR3 reads CATSELIFLGGDETQYF. For the CDR3, the DNA is TGTGCCACCAGTGAACTTATCTTTCTCGGAGGAGACGAGACCCAGTACTTC.

The chain carries TRBV20-1 and TRBJ2-4; D is unresolved. The CDR3 has 13 amino acids. CDR1 and CDR2 from the germline V gene are DFQATT and SNEGSKA (reference sequence). V was clipped by 2 bases and J by 6 bases, with 11 bases between them. DNA for the CDR3: TGCAGTGCTAGACAAGTGTCGGTAAACATTCAGTACTTC. Amino acid sequence: CSARQVSVNIQYF.

V gene TRBV2 combines with J gene TRBJ2-1; D is perhaps TRBD2 (5 bases). Germline V gives CDR1 SNHLY, CDR2 FYNNEI. The V and J ends lost 7 bases and 5 bases respectively, with 18 bases between them. This CDR3 contains 15 residues. The CDR3 nucleotides are TGTGCCAGCACCAACACCGCCCGGCGGGACAATGAGCAGTTCTTC. Its protein product is CASTNTARRDNEQFF. The entire variable domain, with the rest obtained from reference TRBV2 and TRBJ2-1, is as follows: EPEVTQTPSHQVTQMGQEVILRCVPISNHLYFYWYRQILGQKVEFLVSFYNNEISEKSEIFDDQFSVERPDGSNFTLKIRSTKLEDSAMYFCASTNTARRDNEQFFGPGTRLTVL.

This clonotype was recorded a few times. V usage is TRBV7-2 and J usage is TRBJ1-4, with unresolved D. CDR3 length: 16 amino acids. CDR1 is SGHTA, CDR2 FQGNSA, per germline. V was pared by 2 bases and J by 0 bases, with 10 bases between. The CDR3 loop is CASSLRGEPTNEKLFF. The CDR3 DNA reads TGTGCCAGCAGCTTACGTGGCGAGCCAACTAATGAAAAACTGTTTTTT.

This chain links TRBV20-1 with TRBJ2-7; 8 bases map to TRBD1. The germline V gene encodes CDR1 DFQATT and CDR2 SNEGSKA (reference sequence). The CDR3 is 14 residues long. Trimming cost V 4 bases and J 1 base; bases outside gene matches: 6. CDR3 loop: CSAMDRDGSYEQYF. CDR3 DNA sequence: TGCAGTGCTATGGACAGGGACGGATCCTACGAGCAGTACTTC.

The rearrangement uses TRBV20-1 and TRBJ1-4, with a tentative D call TRBD1 (6 bases). Germline V CDR1 and CDR2: DFQATT, SNEGSKA (reference sequence). V gave up 2 bases and J gave up 6 bases, with 19 bases separating them. The length of the CDR3 is 16 residues. DNA for the CDR3: TGCAGTGCTAGAAGGGCCGACAGAGGGGGTGATGAAAAACTGTTTTTT. Its translation: CSARRADRGGDEKLFF.

The gene calls are TRBV21-1 and TRBJ2-1; TRBD1, the D gene given by the table, was not confirmed from the DNA. TRBV21-1 is noted as a pseudogene. The CDR3 sequence is 15 residues long. CDR3 residues: CAAPRGQGTTNEQFF. Written as DNA, the CDR3 is TGTGCCGCACCTAGGGGACAGGGTACTACCAATGAGCAGTTCTTC.

Of note for this clonotype: This may arise from a read error, as a much more abundant clone is one base away. V is TRBV6-5 and J is TRBJ2-7, with a weak D call TRBD2 (6 bases). CDR3 length: 14 residues. Germline-derived CDR1 and CDR2 are MNHEY and SVGAGI. The V gene lost 1 base and the J gene lost 5 bases, with 12 bases spanning the gap. The CDR3 here is CASSYYRASDEQYF. Written as DNA, the CDR3 is TGTGCCAGCAGTTACTATAGGGCTAGCGACGAGCAGTACTTC.

This chain joins TRBV5-6 and TRBJ2-5, with unresolved D. The germline gives CDR1 SGHDT, CDR2 YYEEEE. The CDR3 has 14 amino acids. V lost 0 bases and J lost 4, with 10 bases in between. In DNA form, the CDR3 reads TGTGCCAGCAGCTTGGGGCACTATTCAGAGACCCAGTACTTC. Encoded protein: CASSLGHYSETQYF.

The chain carries TRBV2 and TRBJ1-1, with 8 nucleotides matching TRBD1. After removal of 5 bases from V and 1 base from J, the junction contained 9 bases not matched to a gene. The germline gives CDR1 SNHLY, CDR2 FYNNEI. The CDR3 is made up of 16 amino acids. Written as DNA, the CDR3 is TGTGCCAGCAGTCAAGGACGTGACAGGGGGAACACTGAAGCTTTCTTT. Translated: CASSQGRDRGNTEAFF.

The gene calls are TRBV7-2 and TRBJ2-3; D ambiguous. Germline values: CDR1 SGHTA, CDR2 FQGNSA. V lost 1 base and J 6 bases, leaving 11 bases between the germline ends. The CDR3 is 14 amino acids. Written as DNA, the CDR3 is TGTGCCAGCAGCTTAGACTCCACGATCGATACGCAGTATTTT. It yields the protein CASSLDSTIDTQYF.

This sequence joins TRBV5-1 and TRBJ2-7, with D possibly TRBD2 on 7 matching bases. Germline CDR1 SGHRS, CDR2 YFSETQ. This CDR3 contains 15 residues. Trimming left V 0 bases short and J 5 bases short, with 15 bases between. The CDR3 here is CASSLEGGTRNEQYF. For the CDR3, the DNA is TGCGCCAGCAGCTTGGAGGGGGGGACTCGGAACGAGCAGTACTTC.

This chain links TRBV7-2 with TRBJ2-4, with 9 bases lining up with TRBD1. V lost 4 bases to trimming and J lost 6 bases; unmatched junction nucleotides: 7. The germline V gene encodes CDR1 SGHTA and CDR2 FQGNSA. The CDR3 contains 15 residues. The CDR3 DNA reads as TGTGCCAGCAGCTCGACAGGGGGGGTAGGAAACATTCAGTACTTC. Its translation: CASSSTGGVGNIQYF.

This clonotype has just a few counts. This rearrangement joins TRBV28 to TRBJ2-1; possibly TRBD1 or TRBD2 for D (5 bases each). In germline, CDR1 is MDHEN, CDR2 SYDVKM. This CDR3 contains 15 residues. Trimming removed 8 bases from V and 0 bases from J, with 14 bases in between. The chain's CDR3 is CASFLEGSSYNEQFF. The CDR3 nucleotides read TGTGCCAGCTTTCTAGAGGGGAGCTCCTACAATGAGCAGTTCTTC.

This clonotype has a handful of counts. CDR3: CAISGNRGLNTGELFF. The CDR3, as DNA: TGTGCCATCAGTGGAAACAGGGGATTGAACACCGGGGAGCTGTTTTTT. This chain uses TRBV10-3 with TRBJ2-2; 7 nucleotides agree with TRBD1. Per germline, CDR1 ENHRY and CDR2 SYGVKD. The CDR3 is made up of 16 amino acids. The trim removed 4 bases at V and 1 base at J, leaving 6 bases unmatched.